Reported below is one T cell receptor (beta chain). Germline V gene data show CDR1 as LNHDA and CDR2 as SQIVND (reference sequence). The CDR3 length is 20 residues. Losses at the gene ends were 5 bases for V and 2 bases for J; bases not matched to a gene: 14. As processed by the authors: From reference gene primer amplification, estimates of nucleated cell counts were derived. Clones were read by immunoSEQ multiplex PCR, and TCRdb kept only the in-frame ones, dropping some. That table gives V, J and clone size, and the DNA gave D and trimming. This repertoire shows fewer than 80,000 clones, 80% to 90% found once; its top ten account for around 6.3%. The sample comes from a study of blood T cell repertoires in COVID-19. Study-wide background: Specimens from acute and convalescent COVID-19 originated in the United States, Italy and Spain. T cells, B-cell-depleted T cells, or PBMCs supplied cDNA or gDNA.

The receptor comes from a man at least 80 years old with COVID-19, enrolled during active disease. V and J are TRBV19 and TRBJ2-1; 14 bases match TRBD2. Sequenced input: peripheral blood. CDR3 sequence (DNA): TGTGCCAGTAGTCTACGGAAAAAGACTAGCGGGGGGGATGCCTACAATGAGCAGTTCTTC. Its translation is CASSLRKKTSGGDAYNEQFF.